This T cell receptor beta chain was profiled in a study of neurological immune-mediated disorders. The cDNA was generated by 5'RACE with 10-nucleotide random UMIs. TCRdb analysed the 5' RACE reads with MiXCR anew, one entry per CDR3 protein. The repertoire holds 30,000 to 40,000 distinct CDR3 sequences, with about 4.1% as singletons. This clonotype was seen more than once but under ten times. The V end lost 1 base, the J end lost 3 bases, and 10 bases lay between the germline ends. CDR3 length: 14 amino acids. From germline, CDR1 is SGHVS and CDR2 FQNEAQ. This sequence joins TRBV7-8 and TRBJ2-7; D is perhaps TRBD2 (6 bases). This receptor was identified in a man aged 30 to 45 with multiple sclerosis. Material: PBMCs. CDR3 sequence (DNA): TGTGCCAGCAGCTTAGGGAGGGGCGACTACGAGCAGTACTTC. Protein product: CASSLGRGDYEQYF.